This T cell receptor (beta chain) was sequenced in a study of T cells in Graves' hyperthyroidism and ophthalmopathy. What was amplified from RNA transcripts were TCR beta CDR3 regions. RT-PCR in the first round (using the HTBI primer set) targeted the TCR CDR3. Using its own MiXCR run on the multiplex PCR reads, TCRdb lists one record per CDR3 protein. The table records about 640,000 distinct CDR3 sequences, under 25% of them present only once. Patients affected by ophthalmopathy presented a Clinical Activity Score of at least 3, a NOSPECS grade of at least 4, and disease duration below 3 months. Diagnostic assessment was based on clinical symptoms, serum thyroxine and TRAb, thyroid ultrasound and orbital computed tomography. This clonotype was recorded a few times. Its antigen is currently unknown. Overall study results and limits: The model's output predicted ophthalmopathy at a median of approximately 6.5 months prior to onset. Blood also contained most expanded thyroid clonotypes above 0.001.

J lost 8 bases, V lost 2 bases, and 9 bases had no gene match. This CDR3 is built from 15 residues. CDR1 and CDR2 from the germline V gene are MGHRA and YSYEKL. The clonotype originates from a man younger than 45 with Graves' ophthalmopathy. The genes are TRBV4-1 and TRBJ2-1, with TRBD2 matching over 7 bases. The sample was blood. This CDR3 reads CASSQRGGRGDEQFF. The CDR3 DNA follows: TGCGCCAGCAGCCAAAGGGGCGGGAGAGGCGATGAGCAGTTCTTC.